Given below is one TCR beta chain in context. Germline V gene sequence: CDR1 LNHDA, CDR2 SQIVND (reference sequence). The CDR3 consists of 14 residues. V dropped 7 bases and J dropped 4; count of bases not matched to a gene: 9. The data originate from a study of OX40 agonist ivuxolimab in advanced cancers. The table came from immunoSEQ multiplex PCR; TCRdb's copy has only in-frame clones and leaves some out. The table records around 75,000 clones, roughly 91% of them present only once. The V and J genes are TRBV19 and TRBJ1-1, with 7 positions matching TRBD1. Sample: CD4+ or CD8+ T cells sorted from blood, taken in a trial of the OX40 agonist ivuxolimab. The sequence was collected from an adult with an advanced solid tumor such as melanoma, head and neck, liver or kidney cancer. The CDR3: CASNPNRGSTEAFF. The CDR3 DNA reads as TGTGCCAGTAATCCAAACAGGGGCTCCACTGAAGCTTTCTTT.